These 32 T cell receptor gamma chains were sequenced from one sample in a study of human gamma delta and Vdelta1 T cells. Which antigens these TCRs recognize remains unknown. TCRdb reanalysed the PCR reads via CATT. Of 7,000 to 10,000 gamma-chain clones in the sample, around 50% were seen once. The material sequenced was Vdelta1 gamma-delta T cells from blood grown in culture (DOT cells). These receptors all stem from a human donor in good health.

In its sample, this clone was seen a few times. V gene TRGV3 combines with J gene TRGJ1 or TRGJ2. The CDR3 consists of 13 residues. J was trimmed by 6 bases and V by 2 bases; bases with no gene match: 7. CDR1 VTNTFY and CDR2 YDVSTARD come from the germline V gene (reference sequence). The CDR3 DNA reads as TGTGCCACCTGGGACAAAAGGGGTTATAAGAAACTCTTT. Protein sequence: CATWDKRGYKKLF.

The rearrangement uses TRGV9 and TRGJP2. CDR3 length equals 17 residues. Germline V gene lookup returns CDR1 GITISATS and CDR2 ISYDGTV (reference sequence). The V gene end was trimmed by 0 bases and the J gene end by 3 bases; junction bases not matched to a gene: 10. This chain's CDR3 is CALWEVRGFGSDWIKTF. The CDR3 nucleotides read TGTGCCTTGTGGGAGGTGCGGGGTTTTGGTAGTGATTGGATCAAGACGTTT.

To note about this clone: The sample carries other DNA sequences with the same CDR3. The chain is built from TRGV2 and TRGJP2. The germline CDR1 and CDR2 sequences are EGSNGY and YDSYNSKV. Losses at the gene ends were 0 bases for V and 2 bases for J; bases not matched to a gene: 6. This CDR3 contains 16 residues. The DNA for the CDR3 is TGTGCCACCTGGGACGGGCCGGGGAGTAGTGATTGGATCAAGACGTTT. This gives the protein CATWDGPGSSDWIKTF.

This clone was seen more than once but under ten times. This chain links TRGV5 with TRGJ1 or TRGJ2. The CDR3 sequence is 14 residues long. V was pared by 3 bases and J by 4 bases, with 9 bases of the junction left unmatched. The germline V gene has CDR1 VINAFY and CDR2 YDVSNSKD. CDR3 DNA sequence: TGTGCCACCTGGGACGGGGGACGCTATTATAAGAAACTCTTT. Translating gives CATWDGGRYYKKLF.

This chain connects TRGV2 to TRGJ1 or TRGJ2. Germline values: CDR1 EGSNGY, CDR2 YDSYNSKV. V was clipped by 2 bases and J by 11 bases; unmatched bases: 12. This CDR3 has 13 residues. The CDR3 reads CATWDAIRPEKLF. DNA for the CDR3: TGTGCCACCTGGGACGCCATTCGGCCGGAGAAACTCTTT.

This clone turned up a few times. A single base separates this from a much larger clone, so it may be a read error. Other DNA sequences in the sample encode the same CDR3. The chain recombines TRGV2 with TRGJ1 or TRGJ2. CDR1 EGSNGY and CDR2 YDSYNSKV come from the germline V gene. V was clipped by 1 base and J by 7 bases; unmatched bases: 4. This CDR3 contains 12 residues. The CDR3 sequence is CATWDGYYKKLF. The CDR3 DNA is TGTGCCACCTGGGACGGTTACTATAAGAAACTCTTT.

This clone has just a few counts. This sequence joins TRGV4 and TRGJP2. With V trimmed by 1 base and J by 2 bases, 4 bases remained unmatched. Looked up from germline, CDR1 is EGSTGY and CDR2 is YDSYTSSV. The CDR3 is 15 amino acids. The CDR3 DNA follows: TGTGCCACCTGGGATGGCGTGAGTAGTGATTGGATCAAGACGTTT. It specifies CATWDGVSSDWIKTF.

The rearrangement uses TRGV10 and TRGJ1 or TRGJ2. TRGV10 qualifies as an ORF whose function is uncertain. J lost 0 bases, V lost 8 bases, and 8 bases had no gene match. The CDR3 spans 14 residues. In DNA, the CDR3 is TGTGCTGCGTGGGACTTTAAGAATTATTATAAGAAACTCTTT. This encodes CAAWDFKNYYKKLF.

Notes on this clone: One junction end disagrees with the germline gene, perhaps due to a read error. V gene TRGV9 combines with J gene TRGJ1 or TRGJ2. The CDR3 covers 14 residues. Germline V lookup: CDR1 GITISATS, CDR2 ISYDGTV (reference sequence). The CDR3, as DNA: TGTGCCATGTGGGAGGTACCGAATTATTATAAGAAACTCTTT. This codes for CAMWEVPNYYKKLF.

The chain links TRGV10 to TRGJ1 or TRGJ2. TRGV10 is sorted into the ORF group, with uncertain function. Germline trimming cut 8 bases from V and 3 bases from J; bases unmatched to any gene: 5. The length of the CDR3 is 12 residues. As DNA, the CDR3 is TGTGCTGCGTGGGGTAGTTATTATAAGAAACTCTTT. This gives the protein CAAWGSYYKKLF.

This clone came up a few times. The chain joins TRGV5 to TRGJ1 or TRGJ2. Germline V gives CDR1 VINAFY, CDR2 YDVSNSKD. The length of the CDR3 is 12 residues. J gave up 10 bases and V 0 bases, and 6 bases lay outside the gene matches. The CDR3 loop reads CATWDRPRKKLF. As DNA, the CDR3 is TGTGCCACCTGGGACAGGCCGCGGAAGAAACTCTTT.

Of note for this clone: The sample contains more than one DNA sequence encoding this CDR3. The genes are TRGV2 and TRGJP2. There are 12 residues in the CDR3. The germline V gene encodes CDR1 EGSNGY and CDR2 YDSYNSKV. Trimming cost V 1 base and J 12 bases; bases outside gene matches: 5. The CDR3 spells CATWDGPGIKTF. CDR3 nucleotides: TGTGCCACCTGGGACGGACCAGGGATCAAGACGTTT.

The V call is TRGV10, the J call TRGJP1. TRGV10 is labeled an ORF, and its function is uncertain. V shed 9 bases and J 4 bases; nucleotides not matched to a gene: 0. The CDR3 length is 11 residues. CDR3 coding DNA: TGTGCTGCGTGCACTGGTTGGTTCAAGATATTT. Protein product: CAACTGWFKIF.

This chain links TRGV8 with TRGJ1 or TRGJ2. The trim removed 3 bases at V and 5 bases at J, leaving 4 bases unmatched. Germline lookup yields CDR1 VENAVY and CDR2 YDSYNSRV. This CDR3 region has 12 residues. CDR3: CATWDPDYKKLF. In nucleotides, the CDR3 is TGTGCCACCTGGGATCCGGATTATAAGAAACTCTTT.

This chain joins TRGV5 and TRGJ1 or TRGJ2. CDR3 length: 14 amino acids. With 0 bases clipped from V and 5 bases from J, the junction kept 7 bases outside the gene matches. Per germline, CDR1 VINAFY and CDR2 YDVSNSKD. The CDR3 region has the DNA TGTGCCACCTGGGACAGGCCAAACCATTATAAGAAACTCTTT. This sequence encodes CATWDRPNHYKKLF.

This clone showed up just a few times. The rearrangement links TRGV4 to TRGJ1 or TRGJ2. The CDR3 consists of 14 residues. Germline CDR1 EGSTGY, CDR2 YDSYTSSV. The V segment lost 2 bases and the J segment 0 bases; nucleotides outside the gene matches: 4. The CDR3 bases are TGTGCCACCTGGGATGTCCCGAATTATTATAAGAAACTCTTT. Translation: CATWDVPNYYKKLF.

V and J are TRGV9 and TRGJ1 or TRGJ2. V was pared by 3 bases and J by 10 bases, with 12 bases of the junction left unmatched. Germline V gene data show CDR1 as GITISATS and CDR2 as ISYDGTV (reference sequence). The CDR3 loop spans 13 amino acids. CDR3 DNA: TGTGCCTTGTGGGAGCGTCAAGTGTTGAAGAAACTCTTT. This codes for CALWERQVLKKLF.

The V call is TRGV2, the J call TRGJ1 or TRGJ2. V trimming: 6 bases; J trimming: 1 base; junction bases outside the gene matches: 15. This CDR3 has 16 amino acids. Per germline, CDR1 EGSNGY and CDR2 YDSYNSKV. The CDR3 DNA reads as TGTGCCACCTGGCTATTGGAGGACCATAATTATTATAAGAAACTCTTT. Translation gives CATWLLEDHNYYKKLF.

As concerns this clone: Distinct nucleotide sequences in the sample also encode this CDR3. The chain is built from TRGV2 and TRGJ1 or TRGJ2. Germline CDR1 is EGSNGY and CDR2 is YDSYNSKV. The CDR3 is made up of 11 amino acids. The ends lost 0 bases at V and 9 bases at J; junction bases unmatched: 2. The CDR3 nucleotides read TGTGCCACCTGGGACGGGAGTAAGAAACTCTTT. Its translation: CATWDGSKKLF.

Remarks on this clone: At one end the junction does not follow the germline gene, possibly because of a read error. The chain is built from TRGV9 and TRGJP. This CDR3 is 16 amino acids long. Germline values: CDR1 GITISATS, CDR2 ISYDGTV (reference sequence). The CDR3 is CALWEVLELDKKIKVF. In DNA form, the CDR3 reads TGTGCCTTGTGGGAGGTGTTGGAGTTGGACAAAAAAATCAAGGTATTT.

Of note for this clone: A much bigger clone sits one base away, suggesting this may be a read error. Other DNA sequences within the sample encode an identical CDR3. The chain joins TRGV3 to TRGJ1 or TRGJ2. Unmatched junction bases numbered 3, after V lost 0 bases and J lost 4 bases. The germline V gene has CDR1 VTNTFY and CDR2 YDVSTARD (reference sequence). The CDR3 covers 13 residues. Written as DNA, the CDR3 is TGTGCCACCTGGGACAGGAACTATTATAAGAAACTCTTT. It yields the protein CATWDRNYYKKLF.

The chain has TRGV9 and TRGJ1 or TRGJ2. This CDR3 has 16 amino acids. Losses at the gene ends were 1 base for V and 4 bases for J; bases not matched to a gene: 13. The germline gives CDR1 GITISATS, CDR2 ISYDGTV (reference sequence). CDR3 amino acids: CALWEVLRAPYYKKLF. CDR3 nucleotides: TGTGCCTTGTGGGAGGTCCTCCGGGCTCCGTATTATAAGAAACTCTTT.

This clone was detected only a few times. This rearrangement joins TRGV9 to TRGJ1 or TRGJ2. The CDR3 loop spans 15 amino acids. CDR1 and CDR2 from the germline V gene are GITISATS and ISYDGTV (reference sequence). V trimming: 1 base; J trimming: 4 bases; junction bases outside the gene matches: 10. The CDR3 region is CALWEVQTAYYKKLF. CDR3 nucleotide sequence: TGTGCCTTGTGGGAGGTCCAAACCGCATATTATAAGAAACTCTTT.

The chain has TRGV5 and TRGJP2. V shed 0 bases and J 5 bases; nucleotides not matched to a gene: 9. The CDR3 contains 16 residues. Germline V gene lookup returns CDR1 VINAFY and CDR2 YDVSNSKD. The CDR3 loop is CATWDRHRRSDWIKTF. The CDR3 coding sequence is TGTGCCACCTGGGACAGGCATAGAAGAAGTGATTGGATCAAGACGTTT.

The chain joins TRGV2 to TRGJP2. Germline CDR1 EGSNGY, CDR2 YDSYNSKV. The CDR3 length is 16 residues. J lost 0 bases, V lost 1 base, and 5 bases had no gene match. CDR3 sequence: CATWDGLYSSDWIKTF. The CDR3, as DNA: TGTGCCACCTGGGACGGACTTTATAGTAGTGATTGGATCAAGACGTTT.

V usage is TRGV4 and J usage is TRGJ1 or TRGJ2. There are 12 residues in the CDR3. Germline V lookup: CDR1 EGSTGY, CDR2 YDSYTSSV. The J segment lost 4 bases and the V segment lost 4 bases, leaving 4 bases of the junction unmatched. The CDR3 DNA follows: TGTGCCACCTGGGAAAAATATTATAAGAAACTCTTT. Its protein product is CATWEKYYKKLF.

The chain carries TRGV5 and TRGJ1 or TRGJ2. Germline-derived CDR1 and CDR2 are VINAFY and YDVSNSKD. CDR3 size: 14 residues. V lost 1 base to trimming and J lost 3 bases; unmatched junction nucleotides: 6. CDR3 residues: CATWDRSSYYKKLF. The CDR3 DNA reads TGTGCCACCTGGGACAGATCATCTTATTATAAGAAACTCTTT.

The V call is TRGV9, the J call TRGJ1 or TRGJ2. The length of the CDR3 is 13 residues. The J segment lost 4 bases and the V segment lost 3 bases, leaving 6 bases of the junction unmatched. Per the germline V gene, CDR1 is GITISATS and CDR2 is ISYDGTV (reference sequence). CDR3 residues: CALWENQYYKKLF. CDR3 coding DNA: TGTGCCTTGTGGGAGAATCAATATTATAAGAAACTCTTT.

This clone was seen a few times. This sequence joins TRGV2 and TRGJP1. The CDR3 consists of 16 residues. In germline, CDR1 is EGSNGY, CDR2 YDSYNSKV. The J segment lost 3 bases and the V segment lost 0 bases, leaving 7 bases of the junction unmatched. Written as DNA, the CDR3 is TGTGCCACCTGGGACGGGCATTCTGCCACTGGTTGGTTCAAGATATTT. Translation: CATWDGHSATGWFKIF.

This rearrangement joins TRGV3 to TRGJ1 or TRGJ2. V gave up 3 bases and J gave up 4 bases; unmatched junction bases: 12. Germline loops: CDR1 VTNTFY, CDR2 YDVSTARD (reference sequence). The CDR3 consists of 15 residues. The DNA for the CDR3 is TGTGCCACCTGGGACCGGTTACTAGAATATTATAAGAAACTCTTT. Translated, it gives CATWDRLLEYYKKLF.

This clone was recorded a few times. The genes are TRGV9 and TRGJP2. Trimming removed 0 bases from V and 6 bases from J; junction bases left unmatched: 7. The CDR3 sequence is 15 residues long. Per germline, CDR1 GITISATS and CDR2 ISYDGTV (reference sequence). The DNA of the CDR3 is TGTGCCTTGTGGGAGGTGGTTGATGGTGATTGGATCAAGACGTTT. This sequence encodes CALWEVVDGDWIKTF.

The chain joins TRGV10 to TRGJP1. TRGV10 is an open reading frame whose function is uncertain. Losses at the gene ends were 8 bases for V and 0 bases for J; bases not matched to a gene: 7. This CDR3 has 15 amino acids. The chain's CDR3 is CAAWGPNTTGWFKIF. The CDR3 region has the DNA TGTGCTGCGTGGGGCCCTAATACCACTGGTTGGTTCAAGATATTT.